Presented here are 29 T cell receptor beta chains from one specimen sequenced in a study of shared clonotypes between healthy human individuals. The repertoire was sequenced with immunoSEQ multiplex PCR; TCRdb's copy has only in-frame clones and lacks some. Of around 620,000 clones in the sample, 90% to 95% were seen once. Cells designated naive CD8 were CD45RO-negative and were positively selected for CCR7, with terminally differentiated effector memory CD45RA+ cells excluded. Material for sequencing was naive CD8+ T cells sorted from blood. Receptors were obtained from a woman younger than 45 in good health.

The rearrangement uses TRBV7-9 and TRBJ2-7, with D unresolved. The V and J ends lost 1 base and 6 bases respectively, with 7 bases between them. Germline V gene sequence: CDR1 SEHNR, CDR2 FQNEAQ (reference sequence). The CDR3 sequence is 12 residues long. CDR3 sequence reads: CASSLGIPEQYF. The DNA of the CDR3 is TGTGCCAGCAGCTTAGGGATACCCGAGCAGTACTTC.

This sequence joins TRBV2 and TRBJ1-4; TRBD1 is a possible D gene (6 bases). The ends were cut back, 6 bases at V and 6 bases at J, with 14 bases in the middle. CDR3 length: 14 residues. CDR1 is SNHLY and CDR2 is FYNNEI in the germline V gene. CDR3: CASSSTGLDEKLFF. The CDR3 nucleotides read TGTGCCAGCAGCTCCACAGGGCTAGATGAAAAACTGTTTTTT.

The chain combines TRBV7-9 with TRBJ2-3; 10 bases map to TRBD2. Trimming cost V 10 bases and J 3 bases; bases outside gene matches: 10. This CDR3 has 15 amino acids. Per the germline V gene, CDR1 is SEHNR and CDR2 is FQNEAQ (reference sequence). The CDR3: CATHPTSGITDTQYF. For the CDR3, the DNA is TGTGCCACTCATCCTACTAGCGGGATAACAGATACGCAGTATTTT. The whole variable domain, remainder taken from reference TRBV7-9 and TRBJ2-3, is DTGVSQNPRHKITKRGQNVTFRCDPISEHNRLYWYRQTLGQGPEFLTYFQNEAQLEKSRLLSDRFSAERPKGSFSTLEIQRTEQGDSAMYLCATHPTSGITDTQYFGPGTRLTVL.

The gene calls are TRBV27 and TRBJ2-1; possible D gene TRBD1, 5 bases. The CDR3 covers 12 residues. Germline CDR1 reads MNHEY; CDR2 reads SMNVEV (reference sequence). V lost 5 bases and J 7 bases, leaving 9 bases between the germline ends. As DNA, the CDR3 is TGTGCCAGCAGTGACAGTATTAATGAGCAGTTCTTC. This encodes CASSDSINEQFF.

V is TRBV7-9 and J is TRBJ2-3, with D hard to call. CDR1 is SEHNR and CDR2 is FQNEAQ in the germline V gene (reference sequence). V lost 8 bases to trimming and J lost 2 bases, with 14 bases between them. The CDR3 is 14 amino acids. CDR3 residues: CASDPWVSTDTQYF. DNA of the CDR3: TGTGCCAGCGATCCCTGGGTCTCCACAGATACGCAGTATTTT.

Here the CDR3 reads CASSLADRGTEAFF. The DNA for the CDR3 is TGTGCCAGCAGCTTGGCCGACAGGGGCACTGAAGCTTTCTTT. The chain carries TRBV5-6 and TRBJ1-1; 8 nucleotides match TRBD1. CDR3 size: 14 residues. Germline lookup yields CDR1 SGHDT and CDR2 YYEEEE. The ends lost 0 bases at V and 4 bases at J; junction bases unmatched: 2.

The chain uses TRBV28 and TRBJ2-2, with 7 positions matching TRBD2. The CDR3 has 15 amino acids. The germline V gene encodes CDR1 MDHEN and CDR2 SYDVKM. V lost 2 bases, J lost 7 bases, and 7 bases stayed unmatched. CDR3 DNA sequence: TGTGCCAGCAGTTTAACGGGCTCTAGCGGCGGGGAGCTGTTTTTT. This codes for CASSLTGSSGGELFF.

V gene TRBV27 combines with J gene TRBJ1-2; 7 bases agree with TRBD1. Unmatched junction bases numbered 5, after V lost 6 bases and J lost 4 bases. Germline loops: CDR1 MNHEY, CDR2 SMNVEV (reference sequence). The CDR3 totals 13 residues. CDR3 loop: CASRQGLRYGYTF. The CDR3 DNA follows: TGTGCCAGCAGACAGGGGCTTCGCTATGGCTACACCTTC.

V gene TRBV4-1 combines with J gene TRBJ2-1; 8 bases match TRBD2. The germline gives CDR1 MGHRA, CDR2 YSYEKL. The CDR3 is 15 amino acids. The V and J ends lost 1 base and 9 bases, in that order; junction bases with no gene match: 8. CDR3 DNA sequence: TGCGCCAGCAGCCAAGGACTAGCGTTAGGGGGTGAGCAGTTCTTC. Amino acids: CASSQGLALGGEQFF.

The chain is built from TRBV7-9 and TRBJ2-7; 9 positions agree with TRBD1. From germline, CDR1 is SEHNR and CDR2 FQNEAQ (reference sequence). The J segment lost 4 bases and the V segment lost 5 bases, leaving 9 bases of the junction unmatched. There are 15 residues in the CDR3. The CDR3 protein is CASSHLQGAGYEQYF. As DNA, the CDR3 is TGTGCCAGCAGCCACTTACAGGGGGCTGGATACGAGCAGTACTTC.

The rearrangement links TRBV5-3 to TRBJ1-2; D gene uncertain. TRBV5-3 belongs to the ORF category, with a function that is uncertain. CDR3 size: 14 residues. Trimming cost V 2 bases and J 7 bases, with 15 bases left between them. The CDR3 DNA reads TGTGCCAGAAGCTTAGTACGAGTTGCATCTGGCTACACCTTC. Protein sequence: CARSLVRVASGYTF.

The chain links TRBV6-1 to TRBJ2-7; 9 bases align to TRBD1. This CDR3 is built from 15 residues. Per the germline V gene, CDR1 is MNHNS and CDR2 is SASEGT. The junction had 8 bases not matched to a gene; V was cut back by 2 bases and J by 6 bases. The CDR3 DNA is TGTGCCAGCAGTGAATATGGGACAGGGATGGGCGAGCAGTACTTC. Translation: CASSEYGTGMGEQYF.

The J gene is TRBJ1-2, the V gene TRBV5-1; D remains ambiguous. CDR3 length equals 14 residues. V lost 4 bases and J lost 6, with 16 bases in between. Germline lookup yields CDR1 SGHRS and CDR2 YFSETQ. CDR3 residues: CASSPAREMNGYTF. DNA of the CDR3: TGCGCCAGCAGCCCGGCCCGGGAGATGAATGGCTACACCTTC.

The chain employs TRBV23-1 and TRBJ1-2, with 9 bases that match TRBD1. TRBV23-1 carries the ORF label, with uncertain function. V lost 2 bases and J lost 3; bases outside the gene matches: 16. There are 19 residues in the CDR3. The DNA for the CDR3 is TGCGCCAGCAGTCAAGCACAACAGGGGGCGGACTTTGGCGACTATGGCTACACCTTC. This gives the protein CASSQAQQGADFGDYGYTF.

This clone was recorded a few times. Other DNA sequences of this sample code for an identical CDR3. The V gene is TRBV9, the J gene TRBJ1-1; D ambiguous. Between the trimmed V and J ends, which lost 0 bases and 1 base, there was a span of 7 bases. This CDR3 comprises 14 residues. The germline gives CDR1 SGDLS, CDR2 YYNGEE. The CDR3 reads CASSVGGRNTEAFF. CDR3 nucleotide sequence: TGTGCCAGCAGCGTAGGAGGGCGGAACACTGAAGCTTTCTTT.

The chain combines TRBV29-1 with TRBJ1-1; D call uncertain. Trimming pared 6 bases from V and 0 bases from J, leaving 17 bases between. The CDR3 is 15 residues long. Germline lookup yields CDR1 SQVTM and CDR2 ANQGSEA. For the CDR3, the DNA is TGCAGCGTCTTTTTGGCCCAGAGGGTGAACACTGAAGCTTTCTTT. Translated, it gives CSVFLAQRVNTEAFF.

This sequence joins TRBV28 and TRBJ2-1; D may be TRBD1 (6 bases). This CDR3 contains 15 residues. V dropped 5 bases and J dropped 8 bases, with 19 bases sitting between them. CDR1 and CDR2 from the germline V gene are MDHEN and SYDVKM. CDR3 sequence: CASSAPQQGTDEQFF. The CDR3, as DNA: TGTGCCAGCAGTGCCCCACAACAGGGTACGGATGAGCAGTTCTTC. The whole variable domain, remainder taken from reference TRBV28 and TRBJ2-1, is DVKVTQSSRYLVKRTGEKVFLECVQDMDHENMFWYRQDPGLGLRLIYFSYDVKMKEKGDIPEGYSVSREKKERFSLILESASTNQTSMYLCASSAPQQGTDEQFFGPGTRLTVL.

The J gene is TRBJ2-6, the V gene TRBV27; D remains unclear. CDR1 MNHEY and CDR2 SMNVEV come from the germline V gene (reference sequence). V lost 11 bases to trimming and J lost 5 bases, with 7 bases between them. The CDR3 has 11 residues. In nucleotides, the CDR3 is TGTGCCGGATTATGGGCCAACGTCCTGACTTTC. Translating it yields CAGLWANVLTF.

The V and J genes are TRBV27 and TRBJ2-7; TRBD1 matches 7 bases. The V segment lost 5 bases and the J segment 6 bases; nucleotides outside the gene matches: 7. The germline gives CDR1 MNHEY, CDR2 SMNVEV (reference sequence). The CDR3 runs to 13 residues. The DNA for the CDR3 is TGTGCCAGCAGTATCCTACAGGGGTCCGAGCAGTACTTC. It translates to CASSILQGSEQYF.

This chain joins TRBV11-1 and TRBJ2-7, with 7 bases lining up with TRBD2. The CDR3 runs 16 residues. Germline CDR1 SGHAT, CDR2 FQDESV (reference sequence). V was clipped by 5 bases and J by 0 bases; unmatched bases: 10. DNA for the CDR3: TGTGCCAGCAGCATTTTCCGGGGACTAAGCTCCTACGAGCAGTACTTC. Translation: CASSIFRGLSSYEQYF. The full variable domain, in which reference TRBV11-1 and TRBJ2-7 provide the parts outside the CDR3, is EAEVAQSPRYKITEKSQAVAFWCDPISGHATLYWYRQILGQGPELLVQFQDESVVDDSQLPKDRFSAERLKGVDSTLKIQPAELGDSAMYLCASSIFRGLSSYEQYFGPGTRLTVT.

V is TRBV28 and J is TRBJ2-3; 16 nucleotides align to TRBD2. J was trimmed by 6 bases and V by 6 bases; bases with no gene match: 6. Germline V gene sequence: CDR1 MDHEN, CDR2 SYDVKM. The CDR3 is made up of 16 amino acids. The CDR3 sequence is CASRREGLAGGDTQYF. CDR3 DNA sequence: TGTGCCAGCAGGCGGGAGGGACTAGCGGGAGGGGATACGCAGTATTTT.

The chain joins TRBV9 to TRBJ2-1, with D unclear. Germline lookup yields CDR1 SGDLS and CDR2 YYNGEE. V was cut by 0 bases and J by 3 bases, with 10 bases left in between. The CDR3 runs to 15 residues. The CDR3 region has the DNA TGTGCCAGCAGCGTAGAATCCCAGGTCTACAATGAGCAGTTCTTC. It codes for CASSVESQVYNEQFF.

The count of this clone is one. The chain combines TRBV4-1 with TRBJ1-1; weak D call: TRBD1 (5 bases). Between the trimmed V and J ends, which lost 1 base and 6 bases, there was a span of 15 bases. This CDR3 has 15 amino acids. The germline V gene has CDR1 MGHRA and CDR2 YSYEKL. CDR3 loop: CASSQVNAGKPEAFF. The CDR3, as DNA: TGCGCCAGCAGCCAAGTTAATGCAGGGAAGCCTGAAGCTTTCTTT.

The chain carries TRBV28 and TRBJ1-5; D is possibly TRBD1 (5 bases). Germline V gene sequence: CDR1 MDHEN, CDR2 SYDVKM. Trimming stripped 1 base from V and 2 bases from J, with 15 bases between. This CDR3 comprises 17 residues. The CDR3 here is CASSLSWGRAGNQPQHF. The CDR3 coding sequence is TGTGCCAGCAGTTTATCCTGGGGACGGGCTGGCAATCAGCCCCAGCATTTT.

The V gene is TRBV4-1, the J gene TRBJ2-7; 15 positions agree with TRBD2. Per the germline V gene, CDR1 is MGHRA and CDR2 is YSYEKL. V lost 4 bases to trimming and J lost 0 bases; unmatched junction nucleotides: 7. The CDR3 contains 18 residues. This chain's CDR3 is CASSPGGLAGGHSYEQYF. DNA for the CDR3: TGCGCCAGCAGCCCGGGGGGACTAGCGGGAGGCCACTCCTACGAGCAGTACTTC.

On this clone itself: The same CDR3 is also encoded by other DNA sequences in this sample. The chain carries TRBV5-6 and TRBJ2-5; the D gene is possibly TRBD2 (5 bases). The DNA end is more similar to TRBJ2-7, so the J call may be wrong. CDR3 length: 12 amino acids. Germline CDR1 and CDR2: SGHDT and YYEEEE. Here the CDR3 reads CASSLGRYEQYF. The CDR3 DNA sequence: TGTGCCAGCAGCTTGGGGAGGTACGAGCAGTACTTC.

Note on this clone: Additional DNA sequences in this sample encode the identical CDR3. The rearrangement links TRBV19 to TRBJ2-7; tentative D call: TRBD2 (6 bases). Trimming cost V 8 bases and J 2 bases, with 16 bases left between them. The CDR3 runs to 14 residues. Germline loops: CDR1 LNHDA, CDR2 SQIVND (reference sequence). This chain's CDR3 is CASSPGLGAYEQYF. The CDR3 DNA sequence: TGTGCCAGTTCGCCGGGACTGGGAGCCTACGAGCAGTACTTC.

The chain couples TRBV2 to TRBJ2-1; D remains ambiguous. Trimming took off 3 bases at V and 7 bases at J, with 13 bases between the two ends. Germline V gene sequence: CDR1 SNHLY, CDR2 FYNNEI. This CDR3 comprises 14 residues. The DNA for the CDR3 is TGTGCCAGCAGTGACAAGGCCCATCTAAATGAGCAGTTCTTC. It yields the protein CASSDKAHLNEQFF.

The chain employs TRBV7-8 and TRBJ2-7; 8 bases fit TRBD1. V was pared by 5 bases and J by 3 bases, with 15 bases of the junction left unmatched. Germline V CDR1 and CDR2: SGHVS, FQNEAQ. The CDR3 spans 17 residues. The DNA for the CDR3 is TGTGCCAGCAGCCCGAGTCCCGTCCGGGACAGGTTCTACGAGCAGTACTTC. It codes for CASSPSPVRDRFYEQYF.